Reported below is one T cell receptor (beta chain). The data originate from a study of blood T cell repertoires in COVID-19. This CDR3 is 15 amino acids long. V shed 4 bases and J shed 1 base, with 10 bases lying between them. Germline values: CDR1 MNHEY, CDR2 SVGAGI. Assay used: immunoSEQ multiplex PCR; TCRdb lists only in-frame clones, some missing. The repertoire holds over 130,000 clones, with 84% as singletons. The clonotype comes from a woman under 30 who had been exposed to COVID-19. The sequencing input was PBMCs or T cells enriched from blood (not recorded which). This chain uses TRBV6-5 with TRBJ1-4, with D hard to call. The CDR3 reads CASSFSAVTNEKLFF. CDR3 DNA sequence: TGTGCCAGCAGTTTTTCGGCGGTAACTAATGAAAAACTGTTTTTT.